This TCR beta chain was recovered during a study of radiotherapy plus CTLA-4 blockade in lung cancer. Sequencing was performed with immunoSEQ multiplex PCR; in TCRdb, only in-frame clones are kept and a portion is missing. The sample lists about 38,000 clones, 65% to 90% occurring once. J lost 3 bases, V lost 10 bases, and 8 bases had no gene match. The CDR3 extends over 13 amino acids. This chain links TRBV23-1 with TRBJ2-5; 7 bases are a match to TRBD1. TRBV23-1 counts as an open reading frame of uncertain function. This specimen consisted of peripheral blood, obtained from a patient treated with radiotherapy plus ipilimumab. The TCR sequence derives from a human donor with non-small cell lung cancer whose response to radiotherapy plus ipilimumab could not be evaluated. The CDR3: CANYGQDEETQYF. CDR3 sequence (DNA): TGCGCCAACTATGGACAGGACGAAGAGACCCAGTACTTC.